A single sample is the source of the 27 T cell receptor beta chains below, sequenced in a study of blood T cell repertoires in COVID-19. Method: immunoSEQ multiplex PCR; TCRdb's copy keeps in-frame clones and lacks some. The sample lists about 210,000 clones, approximately 90% occurring once. The material sequenced was peripheral blood. The receptors stem from a man in his 70s with acute or convalescent COVID-19.

This clone showed up just once. The chain carries TRBV7-9 and TRBJ2-5; D may be TRBD1 (6 bases). In germline, CDR1 is SEHNR, CDR2 FQNEAQ (reference sequence). The CDR3 is 15 amino acids. Trimming pared 2 bases from V and 1 base from J, leaving 11 bases between. CDR3 amino acids: CASSLHQGSQETQYF. CDR3 nucleotide sequence: TGTGCCAGCAGCTTACATCAGGGGTCCCAAGAGACCCAGTACTTC. The full variable domain, with the rest looked up from reference TRBV7-9 and TRBJ2-5, is DTGVSQNPRHKITKRGQNVTFRCDPISEHNRLYWYRQTLGQGPEFLTYFQNEAQLEKSRLLSDRFSAERPKGSFSTLEIQRTEQGDSAMYLCASSLHQGSQETQYFGPGTRLLVL.

V is TRBV6-5 and J is TRBJ1-2; tentatively, D is TRBD1 (5 bases). The V gene lost 6 bases and the J gene lost 6 bases, with 11 bases spanning the gap. The CDR3 is 12 amino acids. Germline V gives CDR1 MNHEY, CDR2 SVGAGI. The CDR3: CASRTGTHGYTF. The DNA for the CDR3 is TGTGCCAGCAGAACAGGCACTCATGGCTACACCTTC.

The chain employs TRBV18 and TRBJ1-4; D is unresolved. Germline assignment: CDR1 KGHSH and CDR2 LQKENI. The CDR3 totals 16 residues. The V gene lost 4 bases and the J gene lost 5 bases, with 17 bases spanning the gap. Here the CDR3 reads CASSLYSPATNEKLFF. The CDR3 DNA reads TGTGCCAGCTCACTTTACAGCCCGGCCACGAATGAAAAACTGTTTTTT.

The CDR3 protein is CASSLGLTDTQYF. Here the CDR3 DNA reads TGCGCCAGCAGCTTGGGGCTCACAGATACGCAGTATTTT. The V gene is TRBV5-1, the J gene TRBJ2-3; D call uncertain. Germline CDR1 SGHRS, CDR2 YFSETQ. V lost 0 bases, J lost 2 bases, and 4 bases lay in between. The CDR3 runs to 13 residues.

The chain links TRBV24-1 to TRBJ2-1; D gene unclear. Between the trimmed V and J ends, which lost 6 bases and 8 bases, there was a span of 13 bases. CDR3 length equals 13 residues. Germline V gives CDR1 KGHDR, CDR2 SFDVKD. The chain's CDR3 is CATSSAINDEQFF. As DNA, the CDR3 is TGTGCCACCAGTTCCGCGATCAACGATGAGCAGTTCTTC.

V usage is TRBV6-6 and J usage is TRBJ1-5, with 9 bases fitting TRBD1. The CDR3 runs to 12 residues. Germline CDR1 reads MNHNY; CDR2 reads SVGAGI (reference sequence). The trim removed 11 bases at V and 5 bases at J, leaving 4 bases unmatched. The CDR3 is CASRQGDQPQHF. CDR3 in DNA: TGTGCCTCCCGACAGGGGGATCAGCCCCAGCATTTT.

V and J are TRBV12-5 and TRBJ1-1, with 8 bases identical to TRBD1. CDR1 and CDR2 (germline): LGHNT, FRNRAP. The CDR3 consists of 13 residues. The trim removed 6 bases at V and 4 bases at J, leaving 4 bases unmatched. The DNA for the CDR3 is TGTGCTAGTGGCAGGGGGCAAAGCACTGAAGCTTTCTTT. Its protein product is CASGRGQSTEAFF.

The chain is built from TRBV28 and TRBJ1-1; D remains unclear. CDR1 MDHEN and CDR2 SYDVKM come from the germline V gene. Deletions cut 1 base from V and 6 bases from J, with 6 bases between. The CDR3 is made up of 12 amino acids. The CDR3 region is CASSLSQAEAFF. The DNA for the CDR3 is TGTGCCAGCAGTTTATCCCAGGCTGAAGCTTTCTTT.

V and J are TRBV7-9 and TRBJ1-4; 9 bases are shared with TRBD1. CDR1 and CDR2 from the germline V gene are SEHNR and FQNEAQ (reference sequence). V trimming: 1 base; J trimming: 4 bases; junction bases outside the gene matches: 1. This CDR3 has 15 residues. The CDR3 here is CASSLGTGVNEKLFF. CDR3 nucleotide sequence: TGTGCCAGCAGCTTAGGGACAGGGGTTAATGAAAAACTGTTTTTT.

A single count supports this clone. The V call is TRBV28, the J call TRBJ2-4, with 15 bases fitting TRBD2. The junction had 5 bases not matched to a gene; V was cut back by 5 bases and J by 15 bases. Germline lookup yields CDR1 MDHEN and CDR2 SYDVKM. The length of the CDR3 is 13 residues. The CDR3 here is CASSLGTSGRWYF. In nucleotides, the CDR3 is TGTGCCAGCAGTCTCGGGACTAGCGGGAGGTGGTACTTC. Using reference TRBV28 and TRBJ2-4 for the parts outside the CDR3, the full variable domain is DVKVTQSSRYLVKRTGEKVFLECVQDMDHENMFWYRQDPGLGLRLIYFSYDVKMKEKGDIPEGYSVSREKKERFSLILESASTNQTSMYLCASSLGTSGRWYFGAGTRLSVL.

The chain joins TRBV5-4 to TRBJ2-2, with D uncertain. Trimming took 0 bases from V and 1 from J, leaving 7 bases between them. This CDR3 contains 15 residues. Germline V gene data show CDR1 as SGHNT and CDR2 as YYREEE (reference sequence). The CDR3 region has the DNA TGTGCCAGCAGCTTGGTGAGCCGGAACACCGGGGAGCTGTTTTTT. The encoded protein is CASSLVSRNTGELFF.

This chain joins TRBV9 and TRBJ2-2; 9 bases are shared with TRBD1. The germline V gene encodes CDR1 SGDLS and CDR2 YYNGEE. J lost 2 bases, V lost 1 base, and 3 bases had no gene match. The CDR3 spans 16 residues. In DNA, the CDR3 is TGTGCCAGCAGCGTATCGGGACAGGGCAACACCGGGGAGCTGTTTTTT. This gives the protein CASSVSGQGNTGELFF.

The gene calls are TRBV19 and TRBJ1-5; D is perhaps TRBD1 (5 bases). The CDR3 sequence is 16 residues long. Germline V lookup: CDR1 LNHDA, CDR2 SQIVND (reference sequence). Trimming took off 3 bases at V and 5 bases at J, with 17 bases between the two ends. CDR3 sequence (DNA): TGTGCCAGTAGTATCTCCGGGGGGAGGTTTGATCAGCCCCAGCATTTT. Its protein is CASSISGGRFDQPQHF.

The sample holds a few counts of this clone. This chain joins TRBV3-1 (or the pseudogene TRBV3-2) and TRBJ2-5; 12 bases line up with TRBD2. V lost 1 base, J lost 5 bases, and 11 bases stayed unmatched. This CDR3 is 18 amino acids long. Germline V CDR1 and CDR2: LGHDT, YNNKEL (reference sequence). Here the CDR3 reads CASSQGSLAGGRAETQYF. The CDR3 DNA sequence: TGTGCCAGCAGCCAAGGTTCACTAGCGGGAGGCCGGGCGGAGACCCAGTACTTC.

The chain links TRBV5-5 to TRBJ1-5; D is unresolved. The CDR3 covers 15 residues. The ends were cut back, 0 bases at V and 5 bases at J, with 12 bases in the middle. Germline V gives CDR1 SGHKS, CDR2 YYEKEE (reference sequence). CDR3 nucleotide sequence: TGTGCCAGCAGCTTGGAGGGAGGGCGGTATCAGCCCCAGCATTTT. This translates into CASSLEGGRYQPQHF.

This chain joins TRBV19 and TRBJ1-6, with 7 bases identical to TRBD1. The CDR3 is made up of 13 amino acids. Germline values: CDR1 LNHDA, CDR2 SQIVND (reference sequence). The junction had 6 bases not matched to a gene; V was cut back by 10 bases and J by 6 bases. The CDR3: CATGDSINSPLHF. The CDR3 DNA reads TGTGCCACGGGGGACAGTATTAATTCACCCCTCCACTTT.

This clone was recorded once. The chain employs TRBV28 and TRBJ2-7; no definite D call. The length of the CDR3 is 12 residues. V was cut by 3 bases and J by 7 bases, with 10 bases left in between. Germline assignment: CDR1 MDHEN and CDR2 SYDVKM. CDR3 sequence (DNA): TGTGCCAGCAGTTTCACCTTGAGGGAGCAGTACTTC. This sequence encodes CASSFTLREQYF.

V is TRBV6-2 or TRBV6-3 and J is TRBJ1-1; 8 bases fit TRBD1. The V gene end was trimmed by 0 bases and the J gene end by 5 bases; junction bases not matched to a gene: 2. Looked up from germline, CDR1 is MNHEY and CDR2 is SVGEGT. There are 14 residues in the CDR3. The CDR3 DNA is TGTGCCAGCAGTTACTCTACAGGGGGAACTGAAGCTTTCTTT. Translating gives CASSYSTGGTEAFF.

CDR3 nucleotide sequence: TGTGCCAGCTGGACTAGCGGAACCTACAATGAGCAGTTCTTC. It yields the protein CASWTSGTYNEQFF. This chain joins TRBV28 and TRBJ2-1; 10 positions match TRBD2. The CDR3 has 14 residues. Germline loops: CDR1 MDHEN, CDR2 SYDVKM. With 8 bases clipped from V and 2 bases from J, the junction kept 3 bases outside the gene matches.

V and J are TRBV28 and TRBJ2-7; 9 nucleotides match TRBD1. This CDR3 has 14 residues. Per germline, CDR1 MDHEN and CDR2 SYDVKM. J was trimmed by 7 bases and V by 2 bases; bases with no gene match: 6. The CDR3 sequence: CASSLHNRGREQYF. The CDR3 coding sequence is TGTGCCAGCAGTTTACACAACAGGGGGCGTGAGCAGTACTTC. Full variable domain (outside the CDR3, taken from reference TRBV28 and TRBJ2-7): DVKVTQSSRYLVKRTGEKVFLECVQDMDHENMFWYRQDPGLGLRLIYFSYDVKMKEKGDIPEGYSVSREKKERFSLILESASTNQTSMYLCASSLHNRGREQYFGPGTRLTVT.

This chain joins TRBV12-5 and TRBJ2-2, with D possibly TRBD1 on 6 matching bases. The germline CDR1 and CDR2 sequences are LGHNT and FRNRAP. The CDR3 is made up of 14 amino acids. Trimming shortened V by 5 bases and J by 6 bases, and 13 bases separated the two germline ends. CDR3 nucleotides: TGTGCTAGTGGTCCGACCAACAGGGCCGGGGAGCTGTTTTTT. Its protein product is CASGPTNRAGELFF.

V is TRBV28 and J is TRBJ2-1; 10 positions agree with TRBD2. This CDR3 has 15 amino acids. Germline lookup yields CDR1 MDHEN and CDR2 SYDVKM. V shed 7 bases and J 7 bases; nucleotides not matched to a gene: 10. The CDR3 is CASKISASGRNEQFF. For the CDR3, the DNA is TGTGCCAGCAAGATATCGGCTAGCGGGAGAAATGAGCAGTTCTTC.

V gene TRBV3-1 (or the pseudogene TRBV3-2) combines with J gene TRBJ1-2; D is perhaps TRBD1 (5 bases). There are 16 residues in the CDR3. Germline assignment: CDR1 LGHDT and CDR2 YNNKEL (reference sequence). The CDR3 region has the DNA TGTGCGAGCGGAACAGCCGTCGGGGGGTGGGCCTATGGCTACACCTTC. It is translated as CASGTAVGGWAYGYTF.

This sequence joins TRBV7-2 and TRBJ1-4, with 8 positions matching TRBD1. Losses at the gene ends were 2 bases for V and 10 bases for J; bases not matched to a gene: 9. This CDR3 has 15 residues. Germline CDR1 reads SGHTA; CDR2 reads FQGNSA. CDR3 nucleotides: TGTGCCAGCAGCTTAAAAACAGGGGGTTTTGGAAAACTGTTTTTT. Amino acids: CASSLKTGGFGKLFF.

The rearrangement uses TRBV16 and TRBJ2-1, with 9 bases that match TRBD2. Germline lookup yields CDR1 KGHSY and CDR2 FQNENV. The J segment lost 11 bases and the V segment lost 2 bases, leaving 4 bases of the junction unmatched. The CDR3 extends over 13 amino acids. Here the CDR3 reads CASSQSGRTKQFF. DNA for the CDR3: TGTGCCAGCAGCCAAAGCGGGAGGACTAAGCAGTTCTTC.

The V gene is TRBV24-1, the J gene TRBJ2-1, with TRBD2 matching over 10 bases. In germline, CDR1 is KGHDR, CDR2 SFDVKD. Trimming removed 7 bases from V and 8 bases from J; junction bases left unmatched: 7. The CDR3 totals 14 residues. The CDR3 nucleotides read TGTGCCACCAGCAAAACTAGCGGGACTCATGAGCAGTTCTTC. Protein sequence: CATSKTSGTHEQFF.

The V and J genes are TRBV20-1 and TRBJ2-7, with TRBD1 matching over 9 bases. The CDR3 has 12 amino acids. V lost 3 bases and J lost 6; bases outside the gene matches: 3. Germline CDR1 is DFQATT and CDR2 is SNEGSKA (reference sequence). The DNA of the CDR3 is TGCAGTGCTAGTGGACAGGGGAGCGAGCAGTACTTC. Amino acid sequence: CSASGQGSEQYF.